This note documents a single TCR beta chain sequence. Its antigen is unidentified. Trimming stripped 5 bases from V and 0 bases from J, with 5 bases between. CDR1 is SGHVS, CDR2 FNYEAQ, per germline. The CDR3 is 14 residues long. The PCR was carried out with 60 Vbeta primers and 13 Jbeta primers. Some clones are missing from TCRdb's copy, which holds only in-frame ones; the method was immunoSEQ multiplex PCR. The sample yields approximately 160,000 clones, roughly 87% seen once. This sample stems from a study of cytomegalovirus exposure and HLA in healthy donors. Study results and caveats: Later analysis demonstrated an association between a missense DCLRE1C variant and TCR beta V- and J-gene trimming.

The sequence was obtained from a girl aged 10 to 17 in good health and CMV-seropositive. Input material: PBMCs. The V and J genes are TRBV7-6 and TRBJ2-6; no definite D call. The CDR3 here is CASSEVSGANVLTF. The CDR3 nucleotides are TGTGCCAGCAGCGAGGTCTCTGGGGCCAACGTCCTGACTTTC.